Listed below are T cell receptor beta chains from one sample, sequenced in a study of blood T cell repertoires in COVID-19. Only in-frame clones appear in the TCRdb table, and some are missing; sequencing was by immunoSEQ multiplex PCR. The repertoire holds approximately 190,000 clones, with over 75% as singletons. Sequencing input: peripheral blood. All receptors derive from a man in his fifties or sixties with acute or convalescent COVID-19. Both conserved end residues are part of each CDR3. The order of the fields is D gene, V gene, CDR3 length, clone size, J gene, CDR3 DNA, CDR3 protein. D genes are given only for firm matches. Size is omitted from some rows. Given values are once, few, many or a class for expanded clones.

d_call: .; v_call: TRBV7-3; cdr3_length: 13; clone_size: .; j_call: TRBJ2-1; cdr3_nt: TGTGCCAGCAGCTTAGGGCCTCGGCATGAGCAGTTCTTC; cdr3_aa: CASSLGPRHEQFF
d_call: .; v_call: TRBV12-3/TRBV12-4; cdr3_length: 12; clone_size: .; j_call: TRBJ2-5; cdr3_nt: TGTGCCAGCAGAAGGGGGTTAGAGACCCAGTACTTC; cdr3_aa: CASRRGLETQYF
d_call: TRBD1; v_call: TRBV3-1/TRBV3-2; cdr3_length: 14; clone_size: .; j_call: TRBJ2-3; cdr3_nt: TGTGCCAGCAGCTTGGGACAGAGAGGAGATACGCAGTATTTT; cdr3_aa: CASSLGQRGDTQYF
d_call: TRBD1; v_call: TRBV6-5; cdr3_length: 14; clone_size: .; j_call: TRBJ1-2; cdr3_nt: TGTGCCAGCACCGACAGGGCAAGGTCCTATGGCTACACCTTC; cdr3_aa: CASTDRARSYGYTF
d_call: .; v_call: TRBV28; cdr3_length: 15; clone_size: .; j_call: TRBJ1-5; cdr3_nt: TGTGCCAGCAGTTCCCTTGACAGTAGCAATCAGCCCCAGCATTTT; cdr3_aa: CASSSLDSSNQPQHF
d_call: .; v_call: TRBV5-1; cdr3_length: 14; clone_size: .; j_call: TRBJ1-5; cdr3_nt: TGCGCCAGCAGCTTGGATGGGGCCAATCAGCCCCAGCATTTT; cdr3_aa: CASSLDGANQPQHF
d_call: .; v_call: TRBV28; cdr3_length: 16; clone_size: .; j_call: TRBJ2-3; cdr3_nt: TGTGCCAGCAGTACGCGCGGGACTCCTAGCACAGATACGCAGTATTTT; cdr3_aa: CASSTRGTPSTDTQYF
d_call: TRBD2; v_call: TRBV9; cdr3_length: 15; clone_size: .; j_call: TRBJ2-2; cdr3_nt: TGTGCCAGTACTTTAGCGGGGGGCTACACCGGGGAGCTGTTTTTT; cdr3_aa: CASTLAGGYTGELFF
d_call: TRBD2; v_call: TRBV11-3; cdr3_length: 19; clone_size: .; j_call: TRBJ2-3; cdr3_nt: TGTGCCAGCAGCCACGGAGGACTAGCGGGAGGAGCTAGCACAGATACGCAGTATTTT; cdr3_aa: CASSHGGLAGGASTDTQYF
d_call: TRBD1; v_call: TRBV4-3; cdr3_length: 17; clone_size: .; j_call: TRBJ2-3; cdr3_nt: TGCGCCAGCAGCCAAGATTTACGGACAGGGGGCCCAGATACGCAGTATTTT; cdr3_aa: CASSQDLRTGGPDTQYF
d_call: .; v_call: TRBV11-2; cdr3_length: 15; clone_size: once; j_call: TRBJ2-2; cdr3_nt: TGTGCCAGCAGCTTAGTGGGAGGTTACACCGGGGAGCTGTTTTTT; cdr3_aa: CASSLVGGYTGELFF
d_call: .; v_call: TRBV28; cdr3_length: 16; clone_size: .; j_call: TRBJ1-6; cdr3_nt: TGTGCCAGCAGTTTACTGGGGGGGGCGAGGAATTCACCCCTCCACTTT; cdr3_aa: CASSLLGGARNSPLHF
d_call: .; v_call: TRBV19; cdr3_length: 13; clone_size: .; j_call: TRBJ1-4; cdr3_nt: TGTGCCAGTAGTATACAGCGGGAGGAAAAACTGTTTTTT; cdr3_aa: CASSIQREEKLFF
d_call: .; v_call: TRBV5-1; cdr3_length: 15; clone_size: once; j_call: TRBJ2-5; cdr3_nt: TGCGCCAGCAGCTTGGGGCAGGGGTTTCAAGAGACCCAGTACTTC; cdr3_aa: CASSLGQGFQETQYF
d_call: .; v_call: TRBV6-1; cdr3_length: 16; clone_size: .; j_call: TRBJ2-5; cdr3_nt: TGTGCCAGCAGTGAAGTCGGGGGTCTGCTGCAAGAGACCCAGTACTTC; cdr3_aa: CASSEVGGLLQETQYF
d_call: TRBD2; v_call: TRBV9; cdr3_length: 14; clone_size: .; j_call: TRBJ2-1; cdr3_nt: TGTGCCAGCAGCGTAGAGGGGACTAGCGGGAGTATTTTCTTC; cdr3_aa: CASSVEGTSGSIFF
d_call: .; v_call: TRBV2; cdr3_length: 16; clone_size: .; j_call: TRBJ2-7; cdr3_nt: TGTGCCAGCAGTGACGGCCCGGGACTTAGCTCCTACGAGCAGTACTTC; cdr3_aa: CASSDGPGLSSYEQYF
d_call: TRBD1; v_call: TRBV2; cdr3_length: 15; clone_size: few; j_call: TRBJ1-6; cdr3_nt: TGTGCCAGCAGTGGGGGGACAGGTCTGAATTCACCCCTCCACTTT; cdr3_aa: CASSGGTGLNSPLHF
d_call: TRBD1; v_call: TRBV6-5; cdr3_length: 14; clone_size: once; j_call: TRBJ1-1; cdr3_nt: TGTGCCAGCAGTAGGACAGGGTTGGGCACTGAAGCTTTCTTT; cdr3_aa: CASSRTGLGTEAFF
d_call: .; v_call: TRBV9; cdr3_length: 13; clone_size: few; j_call: TRBJ1-1; cdr3_nt: TGTGCCAGCAGCGTAGAACAAAACACTGAAGCTTTCTTT; cdr3_aa: CASSVEQNTEAFF
d_call: .; v_call: TRBV18; cdr3_length: 16; clone_size: .; j_call: TRBJ1-5; cdr3_nt: TGTGCCAGCTCACTACCTTCGGGGGAGGGCAATCAGCCCCAGCATTTT; cdr3_aa: CASSLPSGEGNQPQHF
d_call: .; v_call: TRBV7-3; cdr3_length: 15; clone_size: .; j_call: TRBJ1-1; cdr3_nt: TGTGCCAGCAGCCCCGGCCCTATACAGAAGACTGAAGCTTTCTTT; cdr3_aa: CASSPGPIQKTEAFF
d_call: .; v_call: TRBV19; cdr3_length: 16; clone_size: .; j_call: TRBJ1-5; cdr3_nt: TGTGCCAGTAGTGGTGGGAGACACCCTTCTTCTCAGCCCCAGCATTTT; cdr3_aa: CASSGGRHPSSQPQHF
d_call: .; v_call: TRBV28; cdr3_length: 17; clone_size: .; j_call: TRBJ1-5; cdr3_nt: TGTGCCAGCAGTTTATTTTCCGGGACAAAACGTTATCAGCCCCAGCATTTT; cdr3_aa: CASSLFSGTKRYQPQHF
d_call: TRBD1; v_call: TRBV28; cdr3_length: 15; clone_size: once; j_call: TRBJ2-7; cdr3_nt: TGTGCCAGCAGTTTATACACAGGGGGAACCTACGAGCAGTACTTC; cdr3_aa: CASSLYTGGTYEQYF
d_call: .; v_call: TRBV7-8; cdr3_length: 15; clone_size: .; j_call: TRBJ1-3; cdr3_nt: TGTGCCAGCAGCCCGTTCGGGGGATCAGGAAACACCATATATTTT; cdr3_aa: CASSPFGGSGNTIYF
d_call: TRBD2; v_call: TRBV3-1/TRBV3-2; cdr3_length: 15; clone_size: .; j_call: TRBJ2-2; cdr3_nt: TGTGCCAGCAGGAGGGGACTAGCGAACACCGGGGAGCTGTTTTTT; cdr3_aa: CASRRGLANTGELFF
d_call: TRBD2; v_call: TRBV9; cdr3_length: 17; clone_size: .; j_call: TRBJ2-1; cdr3_nt: TGTGCCAGCAGCGAGAGGACTAGCGGGAGGGCCTACAATGAGCAGTTCTTC; cdr3_aa: CASSERTSGRAYNEQFF
d_call: TRBD2; v_call: TRBV7-8; cdr3_length: 17; clone_size: .; j_call: TRBJ2-1; cdr3_nt: TGTGCCAGCAGCTTAATTCCGGGACTAGCGGTATACAATGAGCAGTTCTTC; cdr3_aa: CASSLIPGLAVYNEQFF